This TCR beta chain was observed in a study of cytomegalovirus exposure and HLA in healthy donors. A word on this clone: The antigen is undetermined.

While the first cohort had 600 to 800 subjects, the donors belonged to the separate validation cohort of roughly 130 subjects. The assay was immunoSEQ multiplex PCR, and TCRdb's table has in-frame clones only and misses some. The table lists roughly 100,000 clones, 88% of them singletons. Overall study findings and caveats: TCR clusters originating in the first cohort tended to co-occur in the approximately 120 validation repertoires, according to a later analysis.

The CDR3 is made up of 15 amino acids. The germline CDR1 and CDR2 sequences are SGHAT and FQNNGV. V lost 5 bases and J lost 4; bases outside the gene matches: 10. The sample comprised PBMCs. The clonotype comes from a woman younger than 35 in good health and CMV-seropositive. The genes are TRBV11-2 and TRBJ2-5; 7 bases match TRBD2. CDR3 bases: TGTGCCAGCAGCCTCTATCTTGGGGGGGGAGAGACCCAGTACTTC. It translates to CASSLYLGGGETQYF.